Listed below are T cell receptor beta chains from one sample, sequenced in a study of CD8+ T cells in alopecia areata. Method: immunoSEQ multiplex PCR; TCRdb's copy keeps in-frame clones and lacks some. Altogether some 180,000 clones are present, about 56% being singletons, with the ten largest covering around 5%. Sequencing input: CD8+ T cells sorted from blood. The source is a human donor in good health. CDR3s include the opening cysteine and the closing phenylalanine or tryptophan. The order of the fields is V gene, J gene, D gene, clone size, CDR3 DNA, CDR3 protein. A D gene is named only where the DNA matches it firmly. Size is stated for part of the rows, as once, few or many counts, or as a class when the clone is expanded.

TRBV29-1	TRBJ2-2	TRBD1	NA	TGCAGCGTTGCAGGGGGTACCGGGGAGCTGTTTTTT	CSVAGGTGELFF
TRBV6-5	TRBJ1-2	NA	NA	TGTGCCAGCAGTTCAACGGGGGGCAGGGTCTATGGCTACACCTTC	CASSSTGGRVYGYTF
TRBV27	TRBJ2-7	TRBD1	NA	TGTGCCAGCAGTCTCCAACAGGGGCCCGGCTACGAGCAGTACTTC	CASSLQQGPGYEQYF
TRBV27	TRBJ1-2	TRBD1	few	TGTGCCAGCAGGACCGGGACAGGGGGCGGTAGGGACTATGGCTACACCTTC	CASRTGTGGGRDYGYTF
TRBV2	TRBJ2-5	NA	NA	TGTGCCAGCATCGGACCAGTTCAAGAGACCCAGTACTTC	CASIGPVQETQYF
TRBV27	TRBJ1-1	NA	NA	TGTGCCAGCAGTTTATCGATGAACACTGAAGCTTTCTTT	CASSLSMNTEAFF
TRBV11-1	TRBJ2-7	NA	few	TGTGCCAGCAGACCAGACAGGCTCTCTTCCTACGAGCAGTACTTC	CASRPDRLSSYEQYF
TRBV11-2	TRBJ2-3	TRBD2	NA	TGTGCCAGCAAAGACGGGGGGGCCTGGGATACGCAGTATTTT	CASKDGGAWDTQYF
TRBV27	TRBJ1-2	TRBD1	NA	TGTGCCAGCAGTTTACTAGGGACAGATGGCTACACCTTC	CASSLLGTDGYTF
TRBV29-1	TRBJ2-4	NA	NA	TGCAGCGTTGAAAGACAGAACGAAAACATTCAGTACTTC	CSVERQNENIQYF
TRBV29-1	TRBJ1-2	NA	NA	TGCAGCGTTGATGAGGGTGGAGGCTACACCTTC	CSVDEGGGYTF
TRBV6-5	TRBJ1-2	TRBD1	NA	TGTGCCAGCAGTTACTCCGGACAGGCTAATGGCTACACCTTC	CASSYSGQANGYTF
TRBV11-2	TRBJ2-3	NA	few	TGTGCCGCGGGTTACGATACGCAGTATTTT	CAAGYDTQYF
TRBV2	TRBJ2-3	TRBD1	NA	TGTGCCGGATGCCGGGACAGCGATAGCACAGATACGCAGTATTTT	CAGCRDSDSTDTQYF
TRBV11-2	TRBJ2-1	NA	medium-sized	TGTGCCAGCAGCCTTCGTTGGGGCTCCTACAATGAGCAGTTCTTC	CASSLRWGSYNEQFF
TRBV29-1	TRBJ2-1	NA	NA	TGCAGCGGCCACAGAGACAATGAGCAGTTCTTC	CSGHRDNEQFF